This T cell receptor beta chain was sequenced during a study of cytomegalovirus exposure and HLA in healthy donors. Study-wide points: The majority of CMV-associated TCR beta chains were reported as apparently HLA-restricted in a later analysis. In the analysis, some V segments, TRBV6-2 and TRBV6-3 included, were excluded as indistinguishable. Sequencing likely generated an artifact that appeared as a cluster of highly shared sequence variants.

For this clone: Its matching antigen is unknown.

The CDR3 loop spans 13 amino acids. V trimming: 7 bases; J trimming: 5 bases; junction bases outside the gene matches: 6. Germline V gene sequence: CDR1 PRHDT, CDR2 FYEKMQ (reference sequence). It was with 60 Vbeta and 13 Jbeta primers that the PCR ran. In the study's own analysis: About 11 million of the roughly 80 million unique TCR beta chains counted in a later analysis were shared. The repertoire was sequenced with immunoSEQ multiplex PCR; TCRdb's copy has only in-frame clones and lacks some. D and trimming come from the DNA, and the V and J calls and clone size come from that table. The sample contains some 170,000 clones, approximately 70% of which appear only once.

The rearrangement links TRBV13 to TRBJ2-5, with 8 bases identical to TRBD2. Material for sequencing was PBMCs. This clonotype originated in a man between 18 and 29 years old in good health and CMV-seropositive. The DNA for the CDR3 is TGTGCCAGCACCGGGAGGGTCCGTGAGACCCAGTACTTC. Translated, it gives CASTGRVRETQYF.